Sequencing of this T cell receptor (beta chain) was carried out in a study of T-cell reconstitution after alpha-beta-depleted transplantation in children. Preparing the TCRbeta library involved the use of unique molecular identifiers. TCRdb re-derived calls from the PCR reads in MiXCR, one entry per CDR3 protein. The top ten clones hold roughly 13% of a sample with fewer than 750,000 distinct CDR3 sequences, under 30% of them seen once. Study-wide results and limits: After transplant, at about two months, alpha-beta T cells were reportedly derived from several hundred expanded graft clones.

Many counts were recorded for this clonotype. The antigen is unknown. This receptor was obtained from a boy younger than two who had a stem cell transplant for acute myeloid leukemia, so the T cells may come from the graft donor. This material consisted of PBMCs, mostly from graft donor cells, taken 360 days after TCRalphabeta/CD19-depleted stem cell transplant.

Here the CDR3 DNA reads TGCGCCAGCAGCTTGGGACCCCTAACCGGGGAGCTGTTTTTT. Translating it yields CASSLGPLTGELFF. The chain combines TRBV5-1 with TRBJ2-2; D remains unclear. This CDR3 spans 14 amino acids. V dropped 0 bases and J dropped 5 bases, with 8 bases sitting between them. The germline V gene has CDR1 SGHRS and CDR2 YFSETQ.